This TCR beta chain stems from a study of blood T cell repertoires in COVID-19. At the level of the study: The samples span acute and convalescent COVID-19 from the United States, Italy and Spain. The analysed material was cDNA or gDNA that came from T cells, B-cell-depleted T cells, or PBMCs.

Original handling: Researchers report that nucleated cell counts were estimated from reference gene primer amplification. The protocol was immunoSEQ multiplex PCR, while the TCRdb copy is restricted to in-frame clones and leaves out a portion. V and J calls and clone size follow that table, whereas D and trimming were derived from the DNA. The data show roughly 120,000 clones, about 91% seen once. The germline CDR1 and CDR2 sequences are KGHDR and SFDVKD. The CDR3 covers 16 residues. The V and J ends lost 4 bases and 1 base, in that order; junction bases with no gene match: 2. The chain is built from TRBV24-1 and TRBJ2-3, with TRBD2 matching 12 bases. The clonotype comes from a woman between 45 and 60 years old with active or convalescent COVID-19. Sequencing input: peripheral blood. CDR3 loop: CATSDRLAGGTDTQYF. In DNA form, the CDR3 reads TGTGCCACCAGTGACCGACTAGCGGGGGGCACAGATACGCAGTATTTT.